The 11 T cell receptor beta chains presented below share a single source sample, sequenced in a study of cytomegalovirus exposure and HLA in healthy donors. It was with 60 Vbeta and 13 Jbeta primers that the PCR ran. Only in-frame clones appear in the TCRdb table, and some are missing; sequencing was by immunoSEQ multiplex PCR. Altogether 100,000 to 150,000 clones are present, 77% being singletons, with the ten largest covering more than 4%. The sample consisted of PBMCs. Source of these receptors: a male donor in good health and CMV-seropositive.

The gene calls are TRBV19 and TRBJ1-1; D is perhaps TRBD1 (6 bases). There are 16 residues in the CDR3. The germline CDR1 and CDR2 sequences are LNHDA and SQIVND (reference sequence). V was cut by 6 bases and J by 1 base, with 18 bases left in between. The CDR3 loop is CASSSPWDTPNTEAFF. The DNA of the CDR3 is TGTGCCAGTAGCTCGCCGTGGGACACACCGAACACTGAAGCTTTCTTT. The complete variable domain, with remaining parts taken from reference TRBV19 and TRBJ1-1, reads DGGITQSPKYLFRKEGQNVTLSCEQNLNHDAMYWYRQDPGQGLRLIYYSQIVNDFQKGDIAEGYSVSREKKESFPLTVTSAQKNPTAFYLCASSSPWDTPNTEAFFGQGTRLTVV.

The chain uses TRBV10-1 and TRBJ2-1, with 10 bases lining up with TRBD2. The germline CDR1 and CDR2 sequences are WNHNN and SYGVQD (reference sequence). This CDR3 contains 16 residues. After removal of 2 bases from V and 6 bases from J, the junction contained 7 bases not matched to a gene. Here the CDR3 DNA reads TGCGCCAGCAGTGAGGAGGGGAGCGGGGGGGCCAATGAGCAGTTCTTC. This gives the protein CASSEEGSGGANEQFF.

The chain combines TRBV18 with TRBJ1-1; no firm D call. Germline values: CDR1 KGHSH, CDR2 LQKENI. This CDR3 is built from 15 residues. Trimming shortened V by 0 bases and J by 5 bases, and 13 bases separated the two germline ends. The CDR3 nucleotides read TGTGCCAGCTCACCACCCTTAGGTGGGCAAACTGAAGCTTTCTTT. As protein: CASSPPLGGQTEAFF.

The gene calls are TRBV7-3 and TRBJ1-2, with D uncertain. This CDR3 is 13 amino acids long. Trimming shortened V by 0 bases and J by 10 bases, and 12 bases separated the two germline ends. The germline gives CDR1 SGHTA, CDR2 FQGTGA. This CDR3 is CASSLTALTSYTF. Written as DNA, the CDR3 is TGTGCCAGCAGCTTAACCGCGCTTACCTCCTACACCTTC.

The V call is TRBV7-9, the J call TRBJ2-5; 9 nucleotides align to TRBD2. V dropped 1 base and J dropped 4; count of bases not matched to a gene: 16. Germline loops: CDR1 SEHNR, CDR2 FQNEAQ (reference sequence). The CDR3 extends over 19 amino acids. CDR3 sequence reads: CASSLVSGSSGIRRETQYF. The CDR3 DNA reads TGTGCCAGCAGCTTAGTCTCGGGGTCTAGCGGGATAAGGAGAGAGACCCAGTACTTC.

The chain is built from TRBV28 and TRBJ2-2; 8 positions match TRBD1. V gave up 6 bases and J gave up 4 bases; unmatched junction bases: 7. CDR1 is MDHEN and CDR2 is SYDVKM in the germline V gene. This CDR3 comprises 15 residues. The CDR3 here is CASSYGDRTTGELFF. Written as DNA, the CDR3 is TGTGCCAGCAGCTACGGGGACAGGACCACCGGGGAGCTGTTTTTT.

A word on this clone: Other DNA sequences in the same sample also yield this CDR3. The chain has TRBV5-1 and TRBJ1-1; D possibly corresponds to TRBD1 (6 bases). Trimming took 3 bases from V and 2 from J, leaving 11 bases between them. Germline assignment: CDR1 SGHRS and CDR2 YFSETQ. This CDR3 spans 14 amino acids. The CDR3 reads CASSSDRPNTEAFF. The CDR3 coding sequence is TGCGCCAGCAGCTCGGACAGACCAAACACTGAAGCTTTCTTT.

There are a few counts of this clone. The chain couples TRBV2 to TRBJ2-5; D perhaps matches TRBD2 (6 bases). Trimming took off 5 bases at V and 4 bases at J, with 17 bases between the two ends. This CDR3 comprises 15 residues. Germline CDR1 SNHLY, CDR2 FYNNEI. In DNA form, the CDR3 reads TGTGCCAGCAGTACGTTGATTGTGGGGGGAGAGACCCAGTACTTC. This gives the protein CASSTLIVGGETQYF.

The chain is built from TRBV30 and TRBJ2-6, with D tentatively TRBD1 (5 bases). The CDR3 runs 14 residues. Germline assignment: CDR1 GTSNPN and CDR2 SVGIG (reference sequence). Deletions cut 5 bases from V and 0 bases from J, with 8 bases between. This CDR3 reads CAWYRPSGANVLTF. The CDR3 region has the DNA TGTGCCTGGTACAGGCCCTCTGGGGCCAACGTCCTGACTTTC. The complete variable domain, with remaining parts taken from reference TRBV30 and TRBJ2-6, reads SQTIHQWPATLVQPVGSPLSLECTVEGTSNPNLYWYRQAAGRGLQLLFYSVGIGQISSEVPQNLSASRPQDRQFILSSKKLLLSDSGFYLCAWYRPSGANVLTFGAGSRLTVL.

The chain joins TRBV5-4 to TRBJ1-5; D uncertain. V was shortened by 0 bases and J by 1 base, with 5 bases between the two germline ends. CDR3 length equals 14 residues. Germline CDR1 reads SGHNT; CDR2 reads YYREEE (reference sequence). Here the CDR3 DNA reads TGTGCCAGCAGCTTGGACAGAAGCAATCAGCCCCAGCATTTT. Translated: CASSLDRSNQPQHF.

This sequence joins TRBV4-1 and TRBJ2-3, with 11 bases fitting TRBD2. This CDR3 region has 20 residues. Germline V gene lookup returns CDR1 MGHRA and CDR2 YSYEKL. The J segment lost 1 base and the V segment lost 2 bases, leaving 14 bases of the junction unmatched. CDR3 DNA sequence: TGCGCCAGCAGCCAATGGGGGGGATTCTTTAGCGGGAGGGGCACAGATACGCAGTATTTT. It translates to CASSQWGGFFSGRGTDTQYF.